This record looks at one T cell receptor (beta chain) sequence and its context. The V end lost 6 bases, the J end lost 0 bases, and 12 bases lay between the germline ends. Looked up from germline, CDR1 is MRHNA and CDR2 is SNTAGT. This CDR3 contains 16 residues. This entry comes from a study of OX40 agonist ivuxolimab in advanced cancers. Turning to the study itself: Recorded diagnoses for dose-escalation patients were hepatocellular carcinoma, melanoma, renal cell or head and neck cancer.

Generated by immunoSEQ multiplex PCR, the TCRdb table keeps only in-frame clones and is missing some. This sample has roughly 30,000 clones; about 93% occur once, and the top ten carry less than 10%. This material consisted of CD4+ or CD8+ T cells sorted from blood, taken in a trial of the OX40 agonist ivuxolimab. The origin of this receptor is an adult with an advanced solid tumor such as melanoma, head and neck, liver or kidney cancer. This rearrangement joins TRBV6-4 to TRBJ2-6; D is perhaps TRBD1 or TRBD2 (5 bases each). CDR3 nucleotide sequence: TGTGCCAGCAGCCCGGGACGGATCTCTGGGGCCAACGTCCTGACTTTC. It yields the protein CASSPGRISGANVLTF.